This T cell receptor (beta chain) was observed in a study of blood T cell repertoires in COVID-19. Assignment of participants to cohorts was predicated upon participant-reported clinical history. Cohort 3 recovered donors had two negative PCRs, clearance, or symptom resolution. The repertoire was sequenced with immunoSEQ multiplex PCR; TCRdb's copy has only in-frame clones and lacks some. The sample includes 390,000 or so clones, about 86% seen only once; the top ten take about a tenth. The CDR3 loop spans 15 amino acids. The trim removed 4 bases at V and 7 bases at J, leaving 11 bases unmatched. Germline V gene sequence: CDR1 LGHDT, CDR2 YNNKEL (reference sequence).

This clonotype originated in a woman between 45 and 65 years old who had recovered from COVID-19. This chain uses TRBV3-1 (or the pseudogene TRBV3-2) with TRBJ1-2; TRBD1 agrees at 8 bases. Sequencing input: PBMCs or T cells enriched from blood (not recorded which). CDR3 sequence (DNA): TGTGCCAGCAGCCCCCGAGACAGGGGACAGCCTGGCTACACCTTC. This sequence encodes CASSPRDRGQPGYTF.